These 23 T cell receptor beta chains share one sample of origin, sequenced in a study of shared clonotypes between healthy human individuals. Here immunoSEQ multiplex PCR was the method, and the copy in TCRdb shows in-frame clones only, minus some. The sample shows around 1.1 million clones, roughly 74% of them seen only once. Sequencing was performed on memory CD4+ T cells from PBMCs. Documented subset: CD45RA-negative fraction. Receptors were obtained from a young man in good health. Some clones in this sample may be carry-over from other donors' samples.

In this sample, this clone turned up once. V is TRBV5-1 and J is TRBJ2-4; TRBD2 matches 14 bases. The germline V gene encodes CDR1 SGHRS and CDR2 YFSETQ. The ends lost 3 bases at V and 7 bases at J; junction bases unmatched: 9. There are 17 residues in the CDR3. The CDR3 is CASSSGLAGDPPNIQYF. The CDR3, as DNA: TGCGCCAGCAGCTCGGGACTAGCGGGAGATCCCCCGAACATTCAGTACTTC.

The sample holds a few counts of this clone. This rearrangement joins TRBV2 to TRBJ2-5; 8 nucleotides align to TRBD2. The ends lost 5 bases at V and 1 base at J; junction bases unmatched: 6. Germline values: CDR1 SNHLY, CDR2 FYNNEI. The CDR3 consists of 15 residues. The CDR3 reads CASSQGLVAQETQYF. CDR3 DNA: TGTGCCAGCAGTCAGGGACTAGTCGCCCAAGAGACCCAGTACTTC.

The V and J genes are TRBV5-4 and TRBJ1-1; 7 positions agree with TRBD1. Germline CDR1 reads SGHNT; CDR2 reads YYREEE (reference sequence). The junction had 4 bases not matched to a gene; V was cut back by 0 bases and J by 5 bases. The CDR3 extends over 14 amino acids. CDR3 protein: CASSLEGGETEAFF. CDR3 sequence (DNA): TGTGCCAGCAGCTTGGAAGGGGGCGAAACTGAAGCTTTCTTT.

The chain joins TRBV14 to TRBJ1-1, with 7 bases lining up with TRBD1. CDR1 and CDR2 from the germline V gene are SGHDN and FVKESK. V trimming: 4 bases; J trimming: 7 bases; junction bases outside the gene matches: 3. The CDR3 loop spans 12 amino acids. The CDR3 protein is CASSLGQLEAFF. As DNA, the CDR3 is TGTGCCAGCAGCCTGGGACAGCTTGAAGCTTTCTTT.

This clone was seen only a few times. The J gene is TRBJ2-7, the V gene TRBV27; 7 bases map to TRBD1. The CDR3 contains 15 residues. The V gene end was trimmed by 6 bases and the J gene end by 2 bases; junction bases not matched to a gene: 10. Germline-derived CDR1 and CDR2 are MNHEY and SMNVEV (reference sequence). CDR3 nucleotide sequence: TGTGCCAGCAGACAATCCGGGACAGTACCCTACGAGCAGTACTTC. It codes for CASRQSGTVPYEQYF.

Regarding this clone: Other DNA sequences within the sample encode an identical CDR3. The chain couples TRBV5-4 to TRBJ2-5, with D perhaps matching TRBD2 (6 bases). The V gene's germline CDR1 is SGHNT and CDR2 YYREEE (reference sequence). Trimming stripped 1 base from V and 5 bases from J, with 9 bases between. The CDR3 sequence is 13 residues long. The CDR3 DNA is TGTGCCAGCAGCTTGCAGGGAGGCGAGACCCAGTACTTC. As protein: CASSLQGGETQYF.

The CDR3 DNA is TGTGCCAGCAGCTGGGGGCAGTCGAACACCGGGGAGCTGTTTTTT. It codes for CASSWGQSNTGELFF. The rearrangement links TRBV9 to TRBJ2-2, with a weak D call TRBD1 (6 bases). The CDR3 length is 15 residues. Germline-derived CDR1 and CDR2 are SGDLS and YYNGEE. The V end was cut by 4 bases, the J end by 0 bases, with 10 bases between.

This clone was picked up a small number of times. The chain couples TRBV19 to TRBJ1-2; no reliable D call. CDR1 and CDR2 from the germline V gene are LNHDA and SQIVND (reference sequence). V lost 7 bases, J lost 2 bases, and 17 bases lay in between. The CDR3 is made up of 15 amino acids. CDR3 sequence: CASTPSWEGNYGYTF. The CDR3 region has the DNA TGTGCCAGTACCCCCTCGTGGGAGGGCAACTATGGCTACACCTTC.

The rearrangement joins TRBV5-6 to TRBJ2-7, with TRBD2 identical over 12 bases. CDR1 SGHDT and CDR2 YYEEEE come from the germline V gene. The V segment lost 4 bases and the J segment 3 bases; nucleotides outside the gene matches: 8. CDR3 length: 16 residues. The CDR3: CASSKTSGSQYYEQYF. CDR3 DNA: TGTGCCAGCAGCAAGACTAGCGGGAGCCAGTACTACGAGCAGTACTTC.

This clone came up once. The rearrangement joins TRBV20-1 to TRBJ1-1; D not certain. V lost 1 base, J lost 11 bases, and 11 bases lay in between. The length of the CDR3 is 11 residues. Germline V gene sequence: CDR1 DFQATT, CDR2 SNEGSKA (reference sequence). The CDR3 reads CSARAPGGAFF. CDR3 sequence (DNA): TGCAGTGCTAGAGCCCCAGGTGGGGCTTTCTTT.

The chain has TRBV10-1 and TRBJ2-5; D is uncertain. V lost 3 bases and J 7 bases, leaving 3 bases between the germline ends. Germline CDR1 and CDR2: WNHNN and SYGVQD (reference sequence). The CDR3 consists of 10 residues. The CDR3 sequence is CASSEGTQYF. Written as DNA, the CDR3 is TGCGCCAGCAGTGAAGGGACCCAGTACTTC.

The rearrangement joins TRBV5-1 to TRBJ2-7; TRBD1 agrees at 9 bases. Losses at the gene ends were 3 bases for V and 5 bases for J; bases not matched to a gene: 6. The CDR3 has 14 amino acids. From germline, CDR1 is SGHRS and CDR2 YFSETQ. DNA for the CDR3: TGCGCCAGCAGCTCCCGGGACAGGGTTCACGAGCAGTACTTC. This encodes CASSSRDRVHEQYF. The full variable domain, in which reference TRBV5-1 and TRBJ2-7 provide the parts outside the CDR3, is KAGVTQTPRYLIKTRGQQVTLSCSPISGHRSVSWYQQTPGQGLQFLFEYFSETQRNKGNFPGRFSGRQFSNSRSEMNVSTLELGDSALYLCASSSRDRVHEQYFGPGTRLTVT.

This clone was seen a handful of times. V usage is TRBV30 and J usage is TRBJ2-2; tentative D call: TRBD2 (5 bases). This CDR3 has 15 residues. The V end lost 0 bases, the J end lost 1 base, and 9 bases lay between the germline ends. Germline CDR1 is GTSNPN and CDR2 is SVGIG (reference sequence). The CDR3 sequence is CAWSVQTMNTGELFF. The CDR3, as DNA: TGTGCCTGGAGTGTACAGACTATGAACACCGGGGAGCTGTTTTTT.

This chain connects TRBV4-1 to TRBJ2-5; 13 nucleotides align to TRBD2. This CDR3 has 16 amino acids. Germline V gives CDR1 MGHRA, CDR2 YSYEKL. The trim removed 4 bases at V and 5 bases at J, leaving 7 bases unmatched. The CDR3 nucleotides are TGCGCCAGCAGCCCCCGACTAGCGGGAGGAGGGGAGACCCAGTACTTC. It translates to CASSPRLAGGGETQYF.

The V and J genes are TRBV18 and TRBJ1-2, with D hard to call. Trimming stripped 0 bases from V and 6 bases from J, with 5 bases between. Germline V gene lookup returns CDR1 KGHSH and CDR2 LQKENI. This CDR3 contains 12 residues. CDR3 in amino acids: CASSPPVDGYTF. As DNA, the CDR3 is TGTGCCAGCTCACCACCGGTCGATGGCTACACCTTC.

The CDR3 protein is CASRGEGASSYEQYF. The CDR3 DNA follows: TGCGCCAGCAGGGGGGAGGGGGCGAGCTCCTACGAGCAGTACTTC. The J gene is TRBJ2-7, the V gene TRBV10-2; either TRBD1 or TRBD2 may fit D (7 bases each). The CDR3 covers 15 residues. Trimming cost V 6 bases and J 0 bases, with 15 bases left between them. From germline, CDR1 is WSHSY and CDR2 SAAADI.

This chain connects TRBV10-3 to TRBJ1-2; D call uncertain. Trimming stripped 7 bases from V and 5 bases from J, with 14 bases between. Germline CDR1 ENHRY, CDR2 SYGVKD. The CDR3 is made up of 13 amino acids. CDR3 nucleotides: TGTGCCATCACTCTAGGGCAGGAGTATGGCTACACCTTC. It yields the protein CAITLGQEYGYTF.

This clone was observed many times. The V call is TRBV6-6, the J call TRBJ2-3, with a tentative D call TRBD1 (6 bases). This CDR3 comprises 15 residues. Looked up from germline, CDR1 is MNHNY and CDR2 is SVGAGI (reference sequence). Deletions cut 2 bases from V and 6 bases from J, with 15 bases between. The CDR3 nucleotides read TGTGCCAGCAGTTACGGGGGCCTTGTCGTCGATACGCAGTATTTT. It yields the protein CASSYGGLVVDTQYF.

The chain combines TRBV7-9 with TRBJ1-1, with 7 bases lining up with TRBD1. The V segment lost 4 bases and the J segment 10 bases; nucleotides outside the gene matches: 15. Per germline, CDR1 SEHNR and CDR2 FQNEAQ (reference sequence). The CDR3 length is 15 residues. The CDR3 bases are TGTGCCAGCAGCTCCCACGACAGGGCCCTTTCGGGAGCTTTCTTT. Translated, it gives CASSSHDRALSGAFF. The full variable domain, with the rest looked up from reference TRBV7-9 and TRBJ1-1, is DTGVSQNPRHKITKRGQNVTFRCDPISEHNRLYWYRQTLGQGPEFLTYFQNEAQLEKSRLLSDRFSAERPKGSFSTLEIQRTEQGDSAMYLCASSSHDRALSGAFFGQGTRLTVV.

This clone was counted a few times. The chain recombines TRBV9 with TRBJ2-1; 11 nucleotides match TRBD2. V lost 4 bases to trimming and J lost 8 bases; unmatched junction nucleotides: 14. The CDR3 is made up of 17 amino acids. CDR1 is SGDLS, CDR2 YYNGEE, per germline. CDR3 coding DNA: TGTGCCAGCAGCCCTACCCTACTAGCGGGAGAAGGATATGAGCAGTTCTTC. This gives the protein CASSPTLLAGEGYEQFF.

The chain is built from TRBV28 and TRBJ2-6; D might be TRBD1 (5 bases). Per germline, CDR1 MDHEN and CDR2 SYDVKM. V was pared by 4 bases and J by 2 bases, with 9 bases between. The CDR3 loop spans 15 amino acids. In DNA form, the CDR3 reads TGTGCCAGCAGTTCGATCAGGGCTGGGGCCAACGTCCTGACTTTC. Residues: CASSSIRAGANVLTF.

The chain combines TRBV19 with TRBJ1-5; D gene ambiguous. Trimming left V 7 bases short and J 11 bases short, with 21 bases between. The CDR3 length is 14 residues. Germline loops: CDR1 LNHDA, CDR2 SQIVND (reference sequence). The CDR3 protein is CASKDPGISLSQHF. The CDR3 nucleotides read TGTGCCAGTAAGGATCCAGGAATTTCCTTGTCCCAGCATTTT.

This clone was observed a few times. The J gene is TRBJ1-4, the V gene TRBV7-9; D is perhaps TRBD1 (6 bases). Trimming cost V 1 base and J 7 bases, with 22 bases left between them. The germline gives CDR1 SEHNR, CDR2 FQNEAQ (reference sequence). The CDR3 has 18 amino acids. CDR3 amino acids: CASSLGTGPAWGREKLFF. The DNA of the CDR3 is TGTGCCAGCAGCTTAGGCACCGGGCCAGCTTGGGGGCGTGAAAAACTGTTTTTT.